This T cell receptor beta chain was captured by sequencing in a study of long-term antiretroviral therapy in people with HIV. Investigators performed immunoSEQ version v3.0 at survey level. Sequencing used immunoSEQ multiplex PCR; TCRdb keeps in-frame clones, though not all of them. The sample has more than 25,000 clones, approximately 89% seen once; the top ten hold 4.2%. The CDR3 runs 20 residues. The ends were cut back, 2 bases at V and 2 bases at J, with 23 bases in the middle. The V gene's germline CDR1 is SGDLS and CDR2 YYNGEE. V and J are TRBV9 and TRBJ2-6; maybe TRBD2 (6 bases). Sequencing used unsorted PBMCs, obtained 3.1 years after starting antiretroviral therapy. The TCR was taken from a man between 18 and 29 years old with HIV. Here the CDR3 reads CASSVQRVHGGTTGANVLTF. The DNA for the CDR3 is TGTGCCAGCAGCGTCCAACGAGTCCACGGGGGAACCACTGGGGCCAACGTCCTGACTTTC.